This TCR beta chain was profiled in a study of T cells in Graves' hyperthyroidism and ophthalmopathy (dated by TCRdb to between 2018 and 2021). For context, the study as a whole: Peripheral blood samples were taken at the time of initial diagnosis, prior to any treatment. Once sampling was done, hyperthyroidism patients were given methimazole at a starting dose of 30 mg daily, whereas ophthalmopathy patients were given high-dose intravenous methylprednisolone. According to the paper, TCR Vbeta CDR3 sequencing was carried out on some 140 peripheral blood samples, which came from approximately 43 ophthalmopathy, 70 to 80 hyperthyroidism and roughly 17 progressor patients. To identify TCR V-J signatures that set the groups apart, the researchers used a discovery cohort of 100 patients, made up of approximately 43 with Graves' ophthalmopathy and some 58 with stable Graves' hyperthyroidism. Thyroid tissue and blood T-cell repertoires from several Graves' hyperthyroidism patients were also compared in the study. The approximately 100 discovery patients were randomly split 7:3 into training and test sets. Whether ophthalmopathy could be predicted prospectively was tested in an independent validation cohort made up of 18 to 20 hyperthyroidism patients plus 17 patients who later progressed to ophthalmopathy. Study-wide findings and limitations: A model built on a 13 V-J signature distinguished ophthalmopathy from stable hyperthyroidism, reaching around 87% sensitivity and 81.08% specificity in cross-validation and 80%/75% in testing. Most expanded thyroid clonotypes (frequency above 0.001) were also detected in blood, suggesting blood repertoires may reflect thyroid immune responses. During validation, the model predicted progression to ophthalmopathy a median of approximately 7 months ahead of onset, with 70.59% sensitivity and less than 85% specificity. No statistical method was used to fix the sample size in advance, and group allocation was not hidden from the investigators.

This clonotype came up many times. Its antigen target is currently unknown. The sample holds no much larger clone one base away, and base qualities are not on file. The TCR beta CDR3 regions were amplified from the RNA transcripts. A first-round RT-PCR of the TCR CDR3 used the HTBI primer set with the Qiagen OneStep RT-PCR kit. Libraries were constructed in a second round of multiplex PCR, after which size selection and purification were carried out. The libraries were sequenced on an Illumina HiSeq2000 using paired-end 100 bp reads. The original pipeline was this. Raw data were processed with SOAPnuke, discarding reads with adapters, uncalled bases, mean Phred below 15, or no exact constant-primer or identifier match. COPE v1.2.5 was used to merge the high-quality paired reads, and each unique nucleotide sequence was defined as a clonotype. Clonotypes were aligned to IMGT TRBV, TRBD and TRBJ reference segments using MiTCR v1.1. The analysis was restricted to V-J combinations with a frequency above 0.0001, which together covered 99% to 99.2% of the repertoires. A TCS score was defined as the ratio of F50 (clonal expansion) to E x V (chaos), with BLOSUM62-based TCRdist applied between CDR3 peptides within each V-J. Welch's t-statistics and random forest reduced 500 to 550 V-J features to under 15, which were used in a naive Bayes classifier (R e1071). TCRdb handled the public reads itself, with Q25 trimming in fastp and clone calling in MiXCR, and kept productive beta chains. Identical CDR3 proteins give one entry, which carries the most common genes and DNA. TCRdb's processing, not the authors' own work, is the source of the V and J calls. The sample has about 400,000 distinct CDR3 sequences on record, around 16% of them singletons. The ten largest clones add up to 25% to 35% of the sample.

Hyperthyroidism patients were newly diagnosed, had a disease duration of under 2 months, and were aged 18 to 65 years. Exclusion was applied to patients with uncontrolled infections, other autoimmune diseases, pregnancy or lactation. Diagnoses were based on clinical symptoms, serum thyroxine and TRAb, thyroid ultrasound and orbital computed tomography. Blood from progressor patients was collected at the time of first diagnosis with hyperthyroidism, before any ophthalmopathy symptoms had appeared. PBMCs were separated from roughly 10 ml of fresh peripheral blood using Ficoll-Paque density gradient centrifugation. Progressor patients were first diagnosed with Graves' hyperthyroidism and then developed ophthalmopathy during follow-up. Total RNA was extracted using Trizol reagent, and RNA quality was assessed on an Agilent 2100 Bioanalyzer. The germline V gene sets CDR1 to SGHTA and CDR2 to FQGNSA. The CDR3 goes from the cysteine to the phenylalanine over 13 residues. The sequence is cut down to CDR3 DNA, 39 bases in frame from base 1. Trimming removed 3 bases from V and 5 bases from J, leaving 11 bases between the germline ends.

Sequencing was carried out using blood. The TCR originated in a woman aged 18-29 years with Graves' hyperthyroidism that later progressed to Graves' ophthalmopathy. Recombination joined TRBV7-2 with TRBJ2-7; no D gene call is confident. For the CDR3, the sequence is CASSFRPRNEQYF. The DNA sequence is given as TGTGCCAGCAGCTTTAGGCCAAGGAACGAGCAGTACTTC.